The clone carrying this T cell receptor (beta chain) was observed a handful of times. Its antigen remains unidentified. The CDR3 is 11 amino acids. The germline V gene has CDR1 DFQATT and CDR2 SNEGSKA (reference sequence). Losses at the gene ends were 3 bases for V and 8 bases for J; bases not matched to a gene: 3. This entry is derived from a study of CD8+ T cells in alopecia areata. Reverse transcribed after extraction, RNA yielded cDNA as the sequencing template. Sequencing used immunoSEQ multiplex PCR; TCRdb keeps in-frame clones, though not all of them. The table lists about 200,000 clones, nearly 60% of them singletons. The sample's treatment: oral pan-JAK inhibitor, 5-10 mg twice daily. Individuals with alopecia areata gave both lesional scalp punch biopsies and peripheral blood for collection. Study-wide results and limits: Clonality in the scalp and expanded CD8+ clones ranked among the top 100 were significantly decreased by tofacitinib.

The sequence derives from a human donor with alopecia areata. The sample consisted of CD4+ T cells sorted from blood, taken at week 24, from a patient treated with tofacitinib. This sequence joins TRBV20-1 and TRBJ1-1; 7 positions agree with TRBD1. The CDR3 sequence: CSASLQGEAFF. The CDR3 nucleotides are TGCAGTGCTAGTCTACAGGGGGAAGCTTTCTTT.